These 31 T cell receptor beta chains share one sample of origin, sequenced in a study of shared clonotypes between healthy human individuals (dated by TCRdb to 2018 to 2020). The library was obtained by the immunoSEQ multiplex PCR assay. Entries here come from immuneACCESS through TCRdb and include only in-frame sequences with V and J called. Some clones fail to appear in such tables; in the studies checked, an unresolved V gene covers under half of the shortfall, and the cause of the remainder is unknown. This sample comprises roughly 2 million clones, around 95% of them detected only once. Roughly 0.13% of the sample lies in the top ten. The sequenced material came from naive CD4+ T cells sorted from blood. The cell subset or site label on this specimen signifies: CD45RA+ positively selected. The receptors derive from a man between 18 and 29 years old in good health.

A single count supports this clone. Other DNA sequences in the same sample also yield this CDR3. The J gene is TRBJ1-2, the V gene TRBV18; unclear D gene. Germline CDR1 KGHSH, CDR2 LQKENI. V lost 6 bases, J lost 4 bases, and 12 bases lay in between. The CDR3 is 13 amino acids. The DNA of the CDR3 is TGTGCCAGCTCCCCCCTAAGCCTCTATGGCTACACCTTC. Protein: CASSPLSLYGYTF.

This chain uses TRBV29-1 with TRBJ2-3; D unresolved. The V gene lost 5 bases and the J gene lost 3 bases, with 3 bases spanning the gap. The germline gives CDR1 SQVTM, CDR2 ANQGSEA. This CDR3 is built from 10 residues. The CDR3 spells CSVSTDTQYF. The CDR3 DNA is TGCAGCGTTAGTACAGATACGCAGTATTTT.

This clone was found once. The CDR3 reads CASSVTGEGNEQFF. As DNA, the CDR3 is TGTGCCAGCAGCGTAACGGGAGAAGGGAATGAGCAGTTCTTC. The chain links TRBV9 to TRBJ2-1; the D gene is possibly TRBD2 (6 bases). The CDR3 has 14 amino acids. Germline-derived CDR1 and CDR2 are SGDLS and YYNGEE. V was shortened by 1 base and J by 7 bases, with 12 bases between the two germline ends.

The chain uses TRBV11-2 and TRBJ1-6; D is unclear. The CDR3 contains 13 residues. V gave up 5 bases and J gave up 7 bases, with 9 bases separating them. Germline-derived CDR1 and CDR2 are SGHAT and FQNNGV. The CDR3 DNA sequence: TGTGCCAGCAGCCCCGTTTTAAATTCACCCCTCCACTTT. Residues: CASSPVLNSPLHF.

The J gene is TRBJ1-1, the V gene TRBV7-9; D is uncertain. V lost 1 base and J 5 bases, leaving 11 bases between the germline ends. The V gene's germline CDR1 is SEHNR and CDR2 FQNEAQ (reference sequence). The CDR3 extends over 14 amino acids. The CDR3 sequence: CASSLDFLRTEAFF. Written as DNA, the CDR3 is TGTGCCAGCAGCTTAGACTTTTTGAGGACTGAAGCTTTCTTT.

This chain uses TRBV5-1 with TRBJ2-5, with D unclear. The J call is doubtful: the DNA matches TRBJ2-7 better. The CDR3 is 14 residues long. The germline V gene encodes CDR1 SGHRS and CDR2 YFSETQ. The CDR3 spells CASSLVASSYEQYF. The CDR3 bases are TGCGCCAGCAGCTTGGTTGCCAGCTCCTACGAGCAGTACTTC.

The chain's CDR3 is CASSWVAYTNEQFF. CDR3 bases: TGCGCCAGCAGCTGGGTCGCTTATACCAATGAGCAGTTCTTC. The chain combines TRBV5-1 with TRBJ2-1; D is ambiguous. Looked up from germline, CDR1 is SGHRS and CDR2 is YFSETQ. This CDR3 has 14 amino acids. Trimming removed 3 bases at V and 6 bases at J, with 13 bases between.

The chain combines TRBV10-3 with TRBJ2-5, with TRBD1 as a possible D gene (6 bases). V was trimmed by 8 bases and J by 5 bases, leaving 18 bases between them. This CDR3 has 14 residues. Germline lookup yields CDR1 ENHRY and CDR2 SYGVKD. The CDR3 loop is CAIGDDGGEETQYF. CDR3 sequence (DNA): TGTGCCATCGGAGATGATGGGGGCGAGGAGACCCAGTACTTC.

The chain joins TRBV9 to TRBJ2-3; D remains unclear. CDR3 length equals 15 residues. Trimming removed 0 bases at V and 0 bases at J, with 8 bases between. CDR1 SGDLS and CDR2 YYNGEE come from the germline V gene. DNA of the CDR3: TGTGCCAGCAGCGTAGGGCACCCTAGCACAGATACGCAGTATTTT. Residues: CASSVGHPSTDTQYF.

The chain carries TRBV25-1 and TRBJ2-1; D unresolved. Germline V gene sequence: CDR1 MGHDK, CDR2 SYGVNS. V was cut by 8 bases and J by 3 bases, with 11 bases left in between. The CDR3 totals 13 residues. The CDR3 nucleotides are TGTGCCAGCCATGGCCACCGCTACAATGAGCAGTTCTTC. This sequence encodes CASHGHRYNEQFF.

The rearrangement uses TRBV28 and TRBJ1-4; D gene uncertain. The V gene lost 3 bases and the J gene lost 0 bases, with 11 bases spanning the gap. The V gene's germline CDR1 is MDHEN and CDR2 SYDVKM. This CDR3 comprises 16 residues. In DNA form, the CDR3 reads TGTGCCAGCAGTTTTGAGAGGAGGGCAACTAATGAAAAACTGTTTTTT. The encoded protein is CASSFERRATNEKLFF.

This sequence joins TRBV6-1 and TRBJ2-4; TRBD2 matches 10 bases. Germline CDR1 is MNHNS and CDR2 is SASEGT. CDR3 length: 17 amino acids. The J segment lost 0 bases and the V segment lost 4 bases, leaving 6 bases of the junction unmatched. CDR3: CASSGRTSGLAKNIQYF. The CDR3, as DNA: TGTGCCAGCAGTGGACGGACTAGCGGACTAGCCAAAAACATTCAGTACTTC.

J is TRBJ2-3 and V is TRBV5-6; D ambiguous. V lost 1 base, J lost 4 bases, and 4 bases lay in between. Germline values: CDR1 SGHDT, CDR2 YYEEEE. This CDR3 is 12 amino acids long. The CDR3 DNA follows: TGTGCCAGCAGCTTGATTGCAGATACGCAGTATTTT. Translating gives CASSLIADTQYF.

The rearrangement joins TRBV27 to TRBJ1-5, with D possibly matching TRBD1 (5 bases). Germline V gene data show CDR1 as MNHEY and CDR2 as SMNVEV (reference sequence). The CDR3 totals 15 residues. Trimming stripped 5 bases from V and 5 bases from J, with 16 bases between. The CDR3 sequence: CASSPWGTLDQPQHF. CDR3 DNA sequence: TGTGCCAGCAGTCCTTGGGGGACGTTGGATCAGCCCCAGCATTTT.

Notes on this clone: The sample contains more than one DNA sequence encoding this CDR3. V is TRBV5-1 and J is TRBJ2-5, with TRBD2 matching 12 bases. From germline, CDR1 is SGHRS and CDR2 YFSETQ. The CDR3 loop spans 14 amino acids. Trimming removed 7 bases from V and 5 bases from J; junction bases left unmatched: 6. As DNA, the CDR3 is TGCGCCAGCCGGGCCGGGACTAGCGGGGAGACCCAGTACTTC. Translated: CASRAGTSGETQYF. Variable domain in full (rest from reference TRBV5-1 and TRBJ2-5): KAGVTQTPRYLIKTRGQQVTLSCSPISGHRSVSWYQQTPGQGLQFLFEYFSETQRNKGNFPGRFSGRQFSNSRSEMNVSTLELGDSALYLCASRAGTSGETQYFGPGTRLLVL.

J is TRBJ2-2 and V is TRBV19; TRBD1 agrees at 7 bases. The V and J ends lost 11 bases and 5 bases, in that order; junction bases with no gene match: 17. Germline V CDR1 and CDR2: LNHDA, SQIVND (reference sequence). The CDR3 has 16 amino acids. The CDR3 sequence is CASQPGQLRRTGELFF. As DNA, the CDR3 is TGTGCCTCCCAACCGGGACAGCTTAGGAGGACCGGGGAGCTGTTTTTT.

The chain uses TRBV18 and TRBJ1-1, with TRBD1 matching over 10 bases. The germline V gene has CDR1 KGHSH and CDR2 LQKENI. The CDR3 is 15 residues long. V lost 4 bases to trimming and J lost 6 bases; unmatched junction nucleotides: 8. CDR3 loop: CASSRTGQGNSEAFF. Here the CDR3 DNA reads TGTGCCAGCTCACGAACGGGACAGGGGAATTCTGAAGCTTTCTTT.

This clone has only one observation. The chain employs TRBV7-9 and TRBJ1-1; possibly TRBD1 for D (5 bases). The V end was cut by 5 bases, the J end by 5 bases, with 15 bases between. The CDR3 has 14 residues. Germline V gives CDR1 SEHNR, CDR2 FQNEAQ (reference sequence). CDR3: CASSHDSYQTEAFF. CDR3 coding DNA: TGTGCCAGCAGCCACGACAGTTATCAGACTGAAGCTTTCTTT.

This chain's CDR3 is CASSQGRGTSTDTQYF. CDR3 nucleotides: TGTGCCAGCAGCCAAGGCCGAGGGACCAGCACAGATACGCAGTATTTT. This sequence joins TRBV14 and TRBJ2-3; D possibly uses TRBD1 or TRBD2 (5 bases each). The CDR3 consists of 16 residues. The ends were cut back, 1 base at V and 0 bases at J, with 11 bases in the middle. CDR1 and CDR2 (germline): SGHDN, FVKESK.

CDR3 sequence (DNA): TGCGCCAGCACCCCCCGGGGGGCAATGGATACGCAGTATTTT. Protein sequence: CASTPRGAMDTQYF. The rearrangement joins TRBV5-1 to TRBJ2-3; TRBD2 is a possible D gene (7 bases). The ends were cut back, 6 bases at V and 6 bases at J, with 17 bases in the middle. The CDR3 covers 14 residues. The germline CDR1 and CDR2 sequences are SGHRS and YFSETQ.

The gene calls are TRBV5-4 and TRBJ2-1, with D perhaps given as TRBD1 or TRBD2 (6 bases each). The CDR3 spans 16 residues. Trimming cost V 4 bases and J 2 bases, with 16 bases left between them. CDR1 and CDR2 from the germline V gene are SGHNT and YYREEE (reference sequence). The CDR3 reads CASSGNGGGAYNEQFF. Here the CDR3 DNA reads TGTGCCAGCAGCGGCAACGGGGGCGGGGCCTACAATGAGCAGTTCTTC. Full variable domain (rest looked up from reference TRBV5-4 and TRBJ2-1): ETGVTQSPTHLIKTRGQQVTLRCSSQSGHNTVSWYQQALGQGPQFIFQYYREEENGRGNFPPRFSGLQFPNYSSELNVNALELDDSALYLCASSGNGGGAYNEQFFGPGTRLTVL.

The gene calls are TRBV7-2 and TRBJ2-7; TRBD1 matches 8 bases. The trim removed 5 bases at V and 2 bases at J, leaving 8 bases unmatched. Germline CDR1 is SGHTA and CDR2 is FQGNSA. There are 15 residues in the CDR3. DNA for the CDR3: TGTGCCAGCAGCCCCATGACAGGGGCAGCCTACGAGCAGTACTTC. Translating it yields CASSPMTGAAYEQYF.

V and J are TRBV27 and TRBJ2-3, with 7 bases identical to TRBD2. The junction had 7 bases not matched to a gene; V was cut back by 4 bases and J by 0 bases. The germline V gene encodes CDR1 MNHEY and CDR2 SMNVEV (reference sequence). The CDR3 extends over 16 amino acids. The DNA for the CDR3 is TGTGCCAGCAGTTACCTTGGGGGGGGAAGCACAGATACGCAGTATTTT. Translating gives CASSYLGGGSTDTQYF.

V and J are TRBV6-5 and TRBJ2-1; D possibly matches TRBD1 or TRBD2 (5 bases each). Germline CDR1 reads MNHEY; CDR2 reads SVGAGI. The CDR3 totals 15 residues. Deletions cut 2 bases from V and 5 bases from J, with 13 bases between. The CDR3, as DNA: TGTGCCAGCAGTTACCCATCGGGACCCCACAATGAGCAGTTCTTC. Translated, it gives CASSYPSGPHNEQFF.

V is TRBV5-4 and J is TRBJ2-5; 7 bases line up with TRBD2. Germline values: CDR1 SGHNT, CDR2 YYREEE (reference sequence). Trimming at V came to 2 bases and at J to 1 base, leaving 2 bases not matched to a gene. This CDR3 is built from 14 residues. In DNA form, the CDR3 reads TGTGCCAGCAGCTTTAGGGAGGGCCAAGAGACCCAGTACTTC. This sequence encodes CASSFREGQETQYF.

This chain links TRBV5-1 with TRBJ1-5, with 8 bases that match TRBD1. After removal of 4 bases from V and 1 base from J, the junction contained 10 bases not matched to a gene. The CDR3 length is 17 residues. CDR1 SGHRS and CDR2 YFSETQ come from the germline V gene. The CDR3 protein is CASSPGAGGESNQPQHF. Written as DNA, the CDR3 is TGCGCCAGCAGCCCCGGGGCAGGGGGCGAAAGCAATCAGCCCCAGCATTTT.

This clone came up a few times. The gene calls are TRBV28 and TRBJ1-5, with D uncertain. Trimming left V 9 bases short and J 3 bases short, with 12 bases between. This CDR3 has 13 amino acids. Germline assignment: CDR1 MDHEN and CDR2 SYDVKM. CDR3 nucleotide sequence: TGTGCCAGTATTCCGGGAGTCAATCAGCCCCAGCATTTT. This encodes CASIPGVNQPQHF.

The CDR3, as DNA: TGTGCCAGCATCACCGGCGGGGGGAAGAACTATGGCTACACCTTC. It codes for CASITGGGKNYGYTF. This sequence joins TRBV28 and TRBJ1-2; D is perhaps TRBD1 (5 bases). V was clipped by 7 bases and J by 2 bases, with 17 bases between them. The germline V gene encodes CDR1 MDHEN and CDR2 SYDVKM. The CDR3 totals 15 residues.

This chain joins TRBV5-8 and TRBJ1-5; 9 bases map to TRBD1. The germline V gene has CDR1 SGHTS and CDR2 YDEGEE. Trimming at V came to 4 bases and at J to 1 base, leaving 3 bases not matched to a gene. The CDR3 totals 15 residues. The CDR3 here is CASSPGQGSNQPQHF. The CDR3 nucleotides are TGTGCCAGCAGCCCCGGACAGGGGAGCAATCAGCCCCAGCATTTT.

V usage is TRBV28 and J usage is TRBJ1-2; possibly TRBD1 for D (5 bases). In germline, CDR1 is MDHEN, CDR2 SYDVKM. V gave up 6 bases and J gave up 0 bases, with 14 bases separating them. CDR3 length equals 15 residues. The CDR3 sequence: CASRTGTGANYGYTF. For the CDR3, the DNA is TGTGCCAGCAGAACCGGAACAGGAGCTAACTATGGCTACACCTTC.

The table lists this clone with a count of one. The chain recombines TRBV2 with TRBJ2-7; weak D call: TRBD2 (6 bases). This CDR3 has 16 amino acids. Germline V gives CDR1 SNHLY, CDR2 FYNNEI. V was pared by 2 bases and J by 0 bases, with 14 bases between. DNA for the CDR3: TGTGCCAGCAGTGAATCACGACTAGGGTTCTCCTACGAGCAGTACTTC. It is translated as CASSESRLGFSYEQYF.